A single sample is the source of the 16 T cell receptor beta chains below, sequenced in a study of OX40 agonist ivuxolimab in advanced cancers. Produced via immunoSEQ multiplex PCR; TCRdb's table is partial and in-frame only. Among some 50,000 clones listed, around four fifths were seen once. Sequenced here: CD4+ or CD8+ T cells sorted from blood, sampled in a trial of the OX40 agonist ivuxolimab. Receptors originate from an adult with an advanced solid tumor such as melanoma, head and neck, liver or kidney cancer.

CDR3 amino acids: CASSNRPSSYEQYF. CDR3 coding DNA: TGCGCCAGCAGTAACAGGCCATCCTCCTACGAGCAGTACTTC. J is TRBJ2-7 and V is TRBV5-1, with D perhaps matching TRBD1 (5 bases). Germline CDR1 and CDR2: SGHRS and YFSETQ. CDR3 length equals 14 residues. Trimming cost V 5 bases and J 0 bases, with 12 bases left between them.

The chain combines TRBV5-5 with TRBJ2-7, with 9 bases lining up with TRBD2. Germline CDR1 is SGHKS and CDR2 is YYEKEE (reference sequence). V gave up 0 bases and J gave up 4 bases; unmatched junction bases: 5. The CDR3 runs 15 residues. The CDR3 bases are TGTGCCAGCAGCTTGGTATCTAGCGGGAAATACGAGCAGTACTTC. It encodes CASSLVSSGKYEQYF.

The chain combines TRBV4-2 with TRBJ2-5, with D unresolved. The germline gives CDR1 LGHNA, CDR2 YNFKEQ. This CDR3 spans 15 amino acids. V was trimmed by 0 bases and J by 4 bases, leaving 12 bases between them. The CDR3 DNA is TGTGCCAGCAGCCAAGACGGACGGTGGGGAGAGACCCAGTACTTC. Translation: CASSQDGRWGETQYF.

V is TRBV19 and J is TRBJ1-1, with unresolved D. V was clipped by 6 bases and J by 11 bases, with 10 bases between them. Germline assignment: CDR1 LNHDA and CDR2 SQIVND (reference sequence). The CDR3 sequence is 10 residues long. The CDR3 bases are TGTGCCAGTAGCGGGATGGATGCTTTCTTT. Protein: CASSGMDAFF.

The chain is built from TRBV7-6 and TRBJ2-3; tentative D call: TRBD1 (5 bases). This CDR3 region has 17 residues. V shed 5 bases and J shed 7 bases, with 25 bases lying between them. Germline V gene sequence: CDR1 SGHVS, CDR2 FNYEAQ. For the CDR3, the DNA is TGTGCCAGCAGCGCTGTCCTAGGACAAGAACTGGGGAATACGCAGTATTTT. Translated: CASSAVLGQELGNTQYF. Combining the CDR3 with reference TRBV7-6 and TRBJ2-3 gives the whole variable domain GAGVSQSPRYKVTKRGQDVALRCDPISGHVSLYWYRQALGQGPEFLTYFNYEAQQDKSGLPNDRFSAERPEGSISTLTIQRTEQRDSAMYRCASSAVLGQELGNTQYFGPGTRLTVL.

The chain carries TRBV7-9 and TRBJ2-2, with 7 bases aligning to TRBD2. Germline-derived CDR1 and CDR2 are SEHNR and FQNEAQ (reference sequence). V lost 3 bases and J lost 6; bases outside the gene matches: 16. CDR3 length equals 18 residues. The CDR3 spells CASSFGLAGDLAAGELFF. Here the CDR3 DNA reads TGTGCCAGCAGCTTTGGACTGGCGGGAGATTTGGCCGCCGGGGAGCTGTTTTTT.

This chain connects TRBV15 to TRBJ2-7; possible D gene TRBD2, 5 bases. Germline V gene sequence: CDR1 LNHNV, CDR2 YYDKDF (reference sequence). Trimming removed 0 bases at V and 2 bases at J, with 11 bases between. CDR3 length equals 15 residues. The CDR3 DNA is TGTGCCACCAGCAGAGATCAGCAGACTACCTACGAGCAGTACTTC. Translating gives CATSRDQQTTYEQYF.

The CDR3 loop reads CASSHPYEQYF. The DNA of the CDR3 is TGTGCCAGCTCACATCCCTACGAGCAGTACTTC. The chain is built from TRBV18 and TRBJ2-7, with D unclear. V dropped 4 bases and J dropped 2 bases, with 3 bases sitting between them. Germline V gene lookup returns CDR1 KGHSH and CDR2 LQKENI. CDR3 length: 11 amino acids.

This chain links TRBV11-3 with TRBJ2-3; 9 positions agree with TRBD2. Germline V lookup: CDR1 SGHNT, CDR2 YENEEA. This CDR3 has 16 amino acids. V lost 3 bases, J lost 6 bases, and 10 bases stayed unmatched. In DNA, the CDR3 is TGTGCCAGCAGCTTGGGGACTAGCACGTCCGGGGATACGCAGTATTTT. Translated: CASSLGTSTSGDTQYF.

The chain joins TRBV6-1 to TRBJ1-2; D gene uncertain. The CDR3 consists of 13 residues. Germline V gene sequence: CDR1 MNHNS, CDR2 SASEGT. V was cut by 3 bases and J by 4 bases, with 9 bases left in between. The CDR3 region is CASSDGLGYGYTF. CDR3 sequence (DNA): TGTGCCAGCAGTGACGGTCTCGGCTATGGCTACACCTTC.

This sequence joins TRBV6-1 and TRBJ1-1, with D maybe TRBD1 (5 bases). V lost 8 bases and J lost 4, with 11 bases in between. CDR3 length: 12 amino acids. Germline V CDR1 and CDR2: MNHNS, SASEGT. The CDR3 here is CASGKGSTEAFF. CDR3 bases: TGTGCCAGCGGGAAGGGGAGCACTGAAGCTTTCTTT.

This clone was picked up one time. This chain joins TRBV28 and TRBJ2-3; perhaps D is TRBD1 or TRBD2 (6 bases each). This CDR3 has 19 residues. The ends were cut back, 3 bases at V and 1 base at J, with 23 bases in the middle. Germline CDR1 reads MDHEN; CDR2 reads SYDVKM. CDR3 nucleotides: TGTGCCAGCAGTTTCCCTCGACTATTCCGGAGGGGGGGCACAGATACGCAGTATTTT. Amino acids: CASSFPRLFRRGGTDTQYF.

This sequence joins TRBV30 and TRBJ2-1; the D is unclear. CDR1 is GTSNPN and CDR2 is SVGIG in the germline V gene (reference sequence). The V end lost 8 bases, the J end lost 1 base, and 9 bases lay between the germline ends. The CDR3 has 12 residues. DNA for the CDR3: TGTGCCAGAGCCATTTCCTACAATGAGCAGTTCTTC. Its translation: CARAISYNEQFF. The full variable domain, rest sourced from reference TRBV30 and TRBJ2-1, is SQTIHQWPATLVQPVGSPLSLECTVEGTSNPNLYWYRQAAGRGLQLLFYSVGIGQISSEVPQNLSASRPQDRQFILSSKKLLLSDSGFYLCARAISYNEQFFGPGTRLTVL.

The chain uses TRBV5-4 and TRBJ2-1; TRBD2 aligns across 14 bases. V was pared by 2 bases and J by 8 bases, with 3 bases of the junction left unmatched. Per the germline V gene, CDR1 is SGHNT and CDR2 is YYREEE (reference sequence). The CDR3 runs 15 residues. The CDR3 loop is CASSLGLAGGHEQFF. The CDR3 DNA follows: TGTGCCAGCAGCTTAGGACTAGCGGGAGGACATGAGCAGTTCTTC.

The chain is built from TRBV5-1 and TRBJ1-3; no clear D. Trimming took 0 bases from V and 0 from J, leaving 10 bases between them. The CDR3 totals 16 residues. Per the germline V gene, CDR1 is SGHRS and CDR2 is YFSETQ. In DNA form, the CDR3 reads TGCGCCAGCAGCTTGGATGGTAGGGACTCTGGAAACACCATATATTTT. Protein sequence: CASSLDGRDSGNTIYF.

The chain couples TRBV28 to TRBJ1-5; D may be TRBD1 (5 bases). The germline CDR1 and CDR2 sequences are MDHEN and SYDVKM. The V end was cut by 6 bases, the J end by 2 bases, with 14 bases between. The CDR3 spans 15 residues. The CDR3 sequence: CASSPMGDGNQPQHF. The CDR3 nucleotides read TGTGCCAGCAGCCCAATGGGGGACGGCAATCAGCCCCAGCATTTT. The full variable domain, with the rest looked up from reference TRBV28 and TRBJ1-5, is DVKVTQSSRYLVKRTGEKVFLECVQDMDHENMFWYRQDPGLGLRLIYFSYDVKMKEKGDIPEGYSVSREKKERFSLILESASTNQTSMYLCASSPMGDGNQPQHFGDGTRLSIL.